Presented here are 2 T cell receptor beta chains from one specimen sequenced in a study of T cells in Graves' hyperthyroidism and ophthalmopathy. RNA transcripts served as the template for amplifying TCR beta CDR3 regions. During a first-round RT-PCR of the TCR CDR3, the HTBI primer set was used. MiXCR was run by TCRdb on the multiplex PCR reads, yielding one entry per CDR3 protein. Of about 400,000 distinct CDR3 sequences listed, about 15% are singletons. Sequences were obtained from blood. These receptors were obtained from a woman aged 25 to 39 with Graves' hyperthyroidism.

The chain has TRBV25-1 and TRBJ2-7; D not resolved. Germline CDR1 is MGHDK and CDR2 is SYGVNS. This CDR3 contains 15 residues. Deletions cut 1 base from V and 0 bases from J, with 10 bases between. CDR3 sequence reads: CASSESTRSSYEQYF. In DNA form, the CDR3 reads TGTGCCAGCAGTGAATCCACCAGGAGCTCCTACGAGCAGTACTTC.

This clonotype was recorded at least ten times. The rearrangement joins TRBV28 to TRBJ1-2; the D gene is possibly TRBD1 (5 bases). Trimming removed 7 bases at V and 7 bases at J, with 19 bases between. The CDR3 loop spans 14 amino acids. The germline CDR1 and CDR2 sequences are MDHEN and SYDVKM. This CDR3 reads CASTSPGRFSGYTF. The CDR3 coding sequence is TGTGCCAGCACCTCTCCGGGACGCTTCTCTGGCTACACCTTC.